This T cell receptor beta chain was captured in a study of blood T cell repertoires in COVID-19 (dated by TCRdb to 2018 to 2021). Background for the entire study: Collaborator samples came from the United States, Italy and Spain and covered acute and convalescent phases of COVID-19. The material from the prospective study consisted of cDNA or gDNA derived from T cells, B-cell-depleted T cells, or PBMCs. Subjects who had been exposed to COVID-19, were actively infected with it, or had recovered from it provided the deeply sampled blood TCRbeta repertoires that made up the dataset. The repertoires were released in a freely available public database meant as a resource for research on the immune response to SARS-CoV-2. Samples were obtained from the ongoing ImmuneRACE study (first 160 participants) and from over 1,000 subjects provided by 6 global collaborators. Nearly every sample came with metadata listing a de-identified subject ID, COVID-19 status, age in years and sex. Where available, HLA class I and class II types were taken from metadata supplied by the sample provider and were not determined by assay-based typing.

Participants in the prospective study were enrolled through a virtual design, were aged roughly 18 to 90 years, and lived in 24 United States geographic areas. To assign participants to cohorts, the prospective study relied on clinical history that participants themselves reported in a screening survey and a study questionnaire. Recovered participants in ImmuneRACE Cohort 3 were defined by two consecutive negative NP/OP PCR tests, clearance by a healthcare professional, or resolution of symptoms. In the prospective study, mobile phlebotomists collected whole blood, serum and a nasopharyngeal or oropharyngeal swab from each participant. Additional blood draws and questionnaires over a 2-month period could optionally be provided by prospective study participants. Before DNA extraction, blood samples from the prospective study were shipped at room temperature or frozen. TCRbeta CDR3 regions were amplified from genomic DNA by means of the immunoSEQ Assay, a bias-controlled multiplex PCR. The study's processing was this. Nucleated cell counts per sample were estimated from amplification of reference gene primers within the assay. To quantify the absolute abundance of each unique TCRbeta CDR3 rearrangement, sequence reads were collapsed and filtered. For each sample, productive Simpson clonality was calculated as the square root of Simpson's diversity index across productive rearrangements. In its TCRdb copy, this immuneACCESS table keeps in-frame sequences only and misses some clones. Where compared with another copy, unresolved V genes explain less than half of these, and the others have no known cause. V, J and clone size reflect that table, while D and trimming were determined from the DNA. The sample table lists some 500,000 clones, 70% to 90% of them with a count of one. The ten biggest clones cover around 1.9% of the sample.

The CDR3 holds 12 amino acids from the cysteine to the phenylalanine. Of all the DNA, just the CDR3 is kept, 36 bases in frame from base 1. The germline V gene provides CDR1 SGHVS and CDR2 FQNEAQ. Cut back by 3 bases and 7 bases, the V and J ends lie 8 bases apart. General conclusions and limits of the study: Clinical and demographic metadata were provided uncurated, with the amount varying by source and participant.

As for this clone: It lacks a known antigen. One base away there is no much larger clone; base qualities are not given.

Sequencing was performed on PBMCs or T cells enriched from blood (not recorded which). The chain links TRBV7-8 with TRBJ2-3, with no confidently assigned D gene. The clonotype originates from a woman in her thirties or forties who had recovered from COVID-19. In nucleotide form, the sequence is TGTGCCAGCAGCTTGCGCGTACATACGCAGTATTTT. It codes for CASSLRVHTQYF.